The T cell receptor beta chain described here comes from a study of blood T cell repertoires in COVID-19. Study information: Whether acute or convalescent, the COVID-19 samples came from the United States, Italy and Spain. In each case, the material was cDNA or gDNA derived from T cells, B-cell-depleted T cells, or PBMCs.

Germline CDR1 and CDR2: GTSNPN and SVGIG (reference sequence). The CDR3 sequence is 15 residues long. Trimming removed 0 bases from V and 4 bases from J; junction bases left unmatched: 4. Patients of the Seattle cohort, enrolled during active infection, were followed longitudinally. Source study methods: Counts of nucleated cells, estimated from reference gene primer amplification, were obtained. Libraries were prepared by immunoSEQ multiplex PCR; TCRdb keeps only in-frame clonotypes and omits some of them. D and trimming come from the DNA, and the V and J calls and clone size come from that table. The sample lists approximately 280,000 clones, roughly 80% occurring once.

This receptor was obtained from a human donor with COVID-19, enrolled during active disease. The donor label of this sample is uncertain. Input material: peripheral blood. The rearrangement links TRBV30 to TRBJ1-5, with 9 bases fitting TRBD1. DNA of the CDR3: TGTGCCTGGAGTGTGCCAGGACAGGGGAATCAGCCCCAGCATTTT. Translating gives CAWSVPGQGNQPQHF.